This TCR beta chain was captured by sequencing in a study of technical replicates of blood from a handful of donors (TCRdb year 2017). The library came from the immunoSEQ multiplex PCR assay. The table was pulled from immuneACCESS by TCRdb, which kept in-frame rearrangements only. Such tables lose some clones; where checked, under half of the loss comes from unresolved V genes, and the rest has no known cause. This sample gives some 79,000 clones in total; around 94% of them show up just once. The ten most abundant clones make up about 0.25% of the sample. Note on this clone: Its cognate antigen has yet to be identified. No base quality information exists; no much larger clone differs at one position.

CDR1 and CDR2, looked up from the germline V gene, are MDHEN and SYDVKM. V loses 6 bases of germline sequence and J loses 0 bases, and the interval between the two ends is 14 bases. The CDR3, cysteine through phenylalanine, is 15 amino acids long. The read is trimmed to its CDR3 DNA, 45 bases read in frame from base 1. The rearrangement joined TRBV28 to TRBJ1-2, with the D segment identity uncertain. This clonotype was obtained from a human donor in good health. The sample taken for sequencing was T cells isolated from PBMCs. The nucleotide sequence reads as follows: TGTGCCAGCAGCCTGGCGCAGGAAGCTAACTATGGCTACACCTTC. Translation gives CASSLAQEANYGYTF.